One sample yielded the 18 T cell receptor beta chains listed below, sequenced in a study of blood T cell repertoires in COVID-19. Clones were sequenced by immunoSEQ multiplex PCR, and TCRdb holds only the in-frame ones, with some missing. The profile shows 100,000 or so clones, approximately 80% of them singletons. Sequencing input: peripheral blood. The receptors were gathered from a woman of 80 years or more with acute or convalescent COVID-19.

The chain recombines TRBV5-1 with TRBJ2-6; no definite D call. The CDR3 consists of 16 residues. Between the trimmed V and J ends, which lost 0 bases and 0 bases, there was a span of 7 bases. Germline V CDR1 and CDR2: SGHRS, YFSETQ. CDR3 DNA sequence: TGCGCCAGCAGCTTGGGATCCGGCTCTGGGGCCAACGTCCTGACTTTC. Translated: CASSLGSGSGANVLTF. The variable domain in full, with the rest retrieved from reference TRBV5-1 and TRBJ2-6, is KAGVTQTPRYLIKTRGQQVTLSCSPISGHRSVSWYQQTPGQGLQFLFEYFSETQRNKGNFPGRFSGRQFSNSRSEMNVSTLELGDSALYLCASSLGSGSGANVLTFGAGSRLTVL.

V gene TRBV4-3 combines with J gene TRBJ2-1; 9 bases fit TRBD1. Trimming took 4 bases from V and 13 from J; bases not matched to a gene: 11. Germline-derived CDR1 and CDR2 are LGHNA and YSLEER. The CDR3 loop spans 14 amino acids. CDR3 sequence (DNA): TGCGCCAGCAGCCGCACACCGGGACAGGGACGTCAGTTCTTC. Translated, it gives CASSRTPGQGRQFF.

The chain has TRBV18 and TRBJ1-1; D is possibly TRBD1 (5 bases). V lost 5 bases to trimming and J lost 4 bases, with 11 bases between them. CDR3 length equals 13 residues. Germline V gene data show CDR1 as KGHSH and CDR2 as LQKENI. The CDR3 loop is CASSSQGTTEAFF. For the CDR3, the DNA is TGTGCCAGCTCATCCCAGGGTACCACTGAAGCTTTCTTT.

CDR3 region: CASSQGGGAMNTEAFF. The CDR3 region has the DNA TGTGCCAGCAGCCAAGGGGGAGGAGCGATGAACACTGAAGCTTTCTTT. The chain has TRBV3-1 (or the pseudogene TRBV3-2) and TRBJ1-1; D uncertain. From germline, CDR1 is LGHDT and CDR2 YNNKEL (reference sequence). This CDR3 is built from 16 residues. The V and J ends lost 1 base and 0 bases respectively, with 12 bases between them.

This chain uses TRBV2 with TRBJ1-5; TRBD1 might be the D (6 bases). The CDR3 loop spans 14 amino acids. Trimming shortened V by 6 bases and J by 4 bases, and 13 bases separated the two germline ends. Germline CDR1 SNHLY, CDR2 FYNNEI. As DNA, the CDR3 is TGTGCCAGCAGCCTGGACAGTTCAAATCAGCCCCAGCATTTT. Its translation is CASSLDSSNQPQHF.

This sequence joins TRBV5-6 and TRBJ2-5; D call uncertain. The CDR3 has 13 amino acids. Germline V CDR1 and CDR2: SGHDT, YYEEEE. V was clipped by 0 bases and J by 7 bases, with 10 bases between them. The CDR3 loop is CASSLARSWTQYF. The CDR3 DNA reads TGTGCCAGCAGCTTGGCCCGGTCCTGGACCCAGTACTTC.

The CDR3 nucleotides read TGTGCCAGCAGCCCCCGGACTAGAAGCTCCTACAATGAGCAGTTCTTC. Encoded protein: CASSPRTRSSYNEQFF. The J gene is TRBJ2-1, the V gene TRBV3-1 (or the pseudogene TRBV3-2); 7 bases align to TRBD2. Trimming removed 4 bases from V and 0 bases from J; junction bases left unmatched: 6. Germline V gives CDR1 LGHDT, CDR2 YNNKEL (reference sequence). This CDR3 has 16 amino acids.

This rearrangement joins TRBV10-3 to TRBJ2-3; possible D gene TRBD1, 5 bases. V was cut by 6 bases and J by 3 bases, with 13 bases left in between. The CDR3 is 14 amino acids. Germline CDR1 and CDR2: ENHRY and SYGVKD. The CDR3 reads CAIRSGQTTDTQYF. CDR3 nucleotide sequence: TGTGCCATCAGGTCTGGACAAACGACAGATACGCAGTATTTT.

There are a few counts of this clone. In DNA, the CDR3 is TGTGCCAGTATATCTAAGAGGGACAGGGGGGGGAATGAGCAGTTCTTC. Translated, it gives CASISKRDRGGNEQFF. This chain uses TRBV19 with TRBJ2-1; 11 bases fit TRBD1. Per the germline V gene, CDR1 is LNHDA and CDR2 is SQIVND (reference sequence). The J segment lost 7 bases and the V segment lost 7 bases, leaving 12 bases of the junction unmatched. This CDR3 has 16 amino acids.

The chain recombines TRBV6-5 with TRBJ2-2; the match to TRBD1 covers 7 bases. The CDR3 has 15 residues. Germline loops: CDR1 MNHEY, CDR2 SVGAGI. Trimming at V came to 2 bases and at J to 2 bases, leaving 2 bases not matched to a gene. The CDR3 protein is CASSYAGGNTGELFF. DNA for the CDR3: TGTGCCAGCAGTTACGCAGGGGGAAACACCGGGGAGCTGTTTTTT.

The CDR3 is CASSVDSPPNTGELFF. In nucleotides, the CDR3 is TGTGCCAGCAGCGTGGACAGTCCACCAAACACCGGGGAGCTGTTTTTT. V and J are TRBV2 and TRBJ2-2; D is perhaps TRBD1 (6 bases). The germline V gene has CDR1 SNHLY and CDR2 FYNNEI. Between the trimmed V and J ends, which lost 6 bases and 2 bases, there was a span of 16 bases. The CDR3 spans 16 residues.

Here the CDR3 reads CASSQSWGQETQYF. The CDR3 nucleotides are TGTGCCAGCAGCCAAAGCTGGGGACAGGAGACCCAGTACTTC. This chain connects TRBV3-1 (or the pseudogene TRBV3-2) to TRBJ2-5, with 7 bases lining up with TRBD1. The ends lost 2 bases at V and 5 bases at J; junction bases unmatched: 5. Germline-derived CDR1 and CDR2 are LGHDT and YNNKEL (reference sequence). The CDR3 loop spans 14 amino acids.

The chain joins TRBV19 to TRBJ1-1, with unresolved D. Per the germline V gene, CDR1 is LNHDA and CDR2 is SQIVND (reference sequence). Deletions cut 5 bases from V and 4 bases from J, with 17 bases between. The CDR3 extends over 15 amino acids. The chain's CDR3 is CASSPQVGKSTEAFF. In DNA, the CDR3 is TGTGCCAGTAGTCCACAAGTCGGGAAGAGCACTGAAGCTTTCTTT.

The chain carries TRBV28 and TRBJ2-1, with TRBD1 as a possible D gene (5 bases). The CDR3 covers 14 residues. Looked up from germline, CDR1 is MDHEN and CDR2 is SYDVKM. The V gene lost 2 bases and the J gene lost 10 bases, with 15 bases spanning the gap. The CDR3 region has the DNA TGTGCCAGCAGTTTAAGTTTCCTCCGGACAGAGCAGTTCTTC. It is translated as CASSLSFLRTEQFF.

The chain recombines TRBV28 with TRBJ2-7; TRBD2 aligns across 11 bases. The CDR3 has 15 residues. J lost 4 bases, V lost 4 bases, and 6 bases had no gene match. Per the germline V gene, CDR1 is MDHEN and CDR2 is SYDVKM. CDR3 sequence (DNA): TGTGCCAGCAGTTCAGTGGCTAGCGGGAGGTACGAGCAGTACTTC. Translated: CASSSVASGRYEQYF.

The gene calls are TRBV6-5 and TRBJ2-2, with a weak D call TRBD2 (5 bases). The CDR3 has 15 amino acids. Trimming removed 7 bases at V and 1 base at J, with 13 bases between. CDR1 is MNHEY and CDR2 is SVGAGI in the germline V gene. The CDR3 DNA follows: TGTGCCAGCACCCCAATGGCGGGGAACACCGGGGAGCTGTTTTTT. It codes for CASTPMAGNTGELFF.

The CDR3, as DNA: TGCAGCGTTGGACTAGCGCAAACCTACAATGAGCAGTTCTTC. Translated: CSVGLAQTYNEQFF. The V gene is TRBV29-1, the J gene TRBJ2-1; 8 nucleotides match TRBD2. The CDR3 runs 14 residues. The V and J ends lost 4 bases and 2 bases, in that order; junction bases with no gene match: 4. Looked up from germline, CDR1 is SQVTM and CDR2 is ANQGSEA.

This chain joins TRBV5-5 and TRBJ2-1, with 10 positions matching TRBD2. V lost 3 bases and J lost 6; bases outside the gene matches: 3. Germline assignment: CDR1 SGHKS and CDR2 YYEKEE (reference sequence). The CDR3 is 14 residues long. CDR3 in DNA: TGTGCCAGCAGCTCGTTAGCGGGAGGCAATGAGCAGTTCTTC. This sequence encodes CASSSLAGGNEQFF.